This TCR beta chain was sequenced during a study of blood T cells in healthy people across ages. V gave up 6 bases and J gave up 1 base, with 12 bases separating them. CDR1 is MNHEY, CDR2 SVGAGI, per germline. The CDR3 covers 14 residues. A J-beta primer mix and a sample-barcoded 5' primer were used in a second PCR of roughly 7 to 12 cycles. TCRdb redid the calling of the 5' RACE reads with MiXCR, one entry per CDR3 protein. This table holds about 1.6 million distinct CDR3 sequences, 30% to 35% found once. This clonotype was detected a few times. Sequenced material: blood. The rearrangement links TRBV6-5 to TRBJ1-1, with a tentative D call TRBD1 (5 bases). This receptor was identified in a woman under 40 in good health. CDR3 loop: CASRPGLSNTEAFF. The CDR3 DNA reads TGTGCCAGCAGACCGGGACTTTCGAACACTGAAGCTTTCTTT.